These 21 T cell receptor beta chains came from one sample sequenced in a study of shared T cell receptors in the human thymus. The data were produced by immunoSEQ multiplex PCR, yet TCRdb's version contains in-frame clones alone and is incomplete. The sample consists of about 660,000 clones, around nine tenths of them appearing once. These same data were also listed under a study on human thymus T cells.

The sequencing sample was made of thymocytes. Receptors originate from a boy in the first two years of life with a congenital heart defect.

The chain couples TRBV25-1 to TRBJ2-5; TRBD2 might be the D (6 bases). The J call may be wrong; the DNA end is better matched by TRBJ2-7. The germline gives CDR1 MGHDK, CDR2 SYGVNS. The CDR3 runs 15 residues. The CDR3 protein is CASRCGEGAGNEQYF. In DNA form, the CDR3 reads TGTGCCAGCAGGTGTGGTGAGGGCGCGGGAAACGAGCAGTACTTC.

V usage is TRBV28 and J usage is TRBJ2-3, with TRBD2 matching over 9 bases. The CDR3 has 20 residues. V was clipped by 7 bases and J by 0 bases; unmatched bases: 20. CDR1 and CDR2 (germline): MDHEN, SYDVKM. CDR3: CASTPRGLAGRAGSTDTQYF. As DNA, the CDR3 is TGTGCCAGCACCCCACGGGGGCTAGCGGGGAGGGCAGGTAGCACAGATACGCAGTATTTT.

The gene calls are TRBV28 and TRBJ1-2; 9 bases map to TRBD1. The CDR3 totals 17 residues. Per germline, CDR1 MDHEN and CDR2 SYDVKM. The J segment lost 4 bases and the V segment lost 3 bases, leaving 12 bases of the junction unmatched. As DNA, the CDR3 is TGTGCCAGCAGTTTGGGGAAGTACAGGGGGCGCGTCTATGGCTACACCTTC. Its protein product is CASSLGKYRGRVYGYTF.

The CDR3, as DNA: TGTGCCAGCAGGGGAACGAGCGGGAGGGGGAATGAGCAGTTCTTC. It translates to CASRGTSGRGNEQFF. V usage is TRBV2 and J usage is TRBJ2-1, with 10 bases lining up with TRBD2. The V segment lost 6 bases and the J segment 7 bases; nucleotides outside the gene matches: 9. The CDR3 has 15 residues. CDR1 is SNHLY and CDR2 is FYNNEI in the germline V gene.

The chain uses TRBV5-5 and TRBJ2-7; 10 bases line up with TRBD2. The CDR3 length is 16 residues. Per the germline V gene, CDR1 is SGHKS and CDR2 is YYEKEE (reference sequence). Trimming cost V 5 bases and J 4 bases; bases outside gene matches: 12. Here the CDR3 DNA reads TGTGCCAGCAGTTGCGGGGGAGCGGGAGGGGTTTACGAGCAGTACTTC. Amino acids: CASSCGGAGGVYEQYF.

V gene TRBV27 combines with J gene TRBJ1-2, with TRBD1 as a possible D gene (6 bases). CDR1 MNHEY and CDR2 SMNVEV come from the germline V gene (reference sequence). The CDR3 runs to 17 residues. Trimming stripped 0 bases from V and 4 bases from J, with 18 bases between. CDR3 protein: CASSLSPRRWGPYGYTF. The CDR3 coding sequence is TGTGCCAGCAGTTTATCCCCTCGGAGGTGGGGGCCCTATGGCTACACCTTC.

The V gene is TRBV11-2, the J gene TRBJ2-7; possibly TRBD1 for D (5 bases). This CDR3 is 16 amino acids long. V was shortened by 1 base and J by 0 bases, with 13 bases between the two germline ends. In germline, CDR1 is SGHAT, CDR2 FQNNGV. This CDR3 is CASSLGVRQSSYEQYF. The CDR3 DNA reads TGTGCCAGCAGCTTAGGCGTGAGACAGAGCTCCTACGAGCAGTACTTC.

The chain links TRBV19 to TRBJ1-5, with D perhaps TRBD1 (5 bases). V was trimmed by 10 bases and J by 0 bases, leaving 13 bases between them. The CDR3 runs 14 residues. Germline lookup yields CDR1 LNHDA and CDR2 SQIVND (reference sequence). CDR3: CATTRQNSNQPQHF. For the CDR3, the DNA is TGTGCCACGACGCGACAGAATAGCAATCAGCCCCAGCATTTT. Looking up the rest from reference TRBV19 and TRBJ1-5 gives the full variable domain: DGGITQSPKYLFRKEGQNVTLSCEQNLNHDAMYWYRQDPGQGLRLIYYSQIVNDFQKGDIAEGYSVSREKKESFPLTVTSAQKNPTAFYLCATTRQNSNQPQHFGDGTRLSIL.

This clone was observed once. This chain connects TRBV7-9 to TRBJ2-5; 12 bases agree with TRBD1. J lost 5 bases, V lost 5 bases, and 3 bases had no gene match. This CDR3 has 14 residues. Germline assignment: CDR1 SEHNR and CDR2 FQNEAQ (reference sequence). For the CDR3, the DNA is TGTGCCAGCAGCCGGGACAGGGGGCTGGAGACCCAGTACTTC. It codes for CASSRDRGLETQYF.

V is TRBV30 and J is TRBJ2-6; D gene unclear. CDR1 is GTSNPN, CDR2 SVGIG, per germline (reference sequence). The CDR3 has 15 amino acids. Deletions cut 5 bases from V and 1 base from J, with 12 bases between. CDR3 loop: CAWGPYPSGANVLTF. CDR3 coding DNA: TGTGCCTGGGGGCCCTATCCTTCTGGGGCCAACGTCCTGACTTTC.

The V and J genes are TRBV27 and TRBJ2-1, with TRBD2 matching 12 bases. Germline V gene data show CDR1 as MNHEY and CDR2 as SMNVEV (reference sequence). V was pared by 5 bases and J by 0 bases, with 17 bases of the junction left unmatched. The CDR3 loop spans 21 amino acids. CDR3 protein: CASSPDPSHRTSGTSYNEQFF. The DNA of the CDR3 is TGTGCCAGCAGTCCGGATCCCAGCCACCGGACTAGCGGGACCTCCTACAATGAGCAGTTCTTC.

This rearrangement joins TRBV12-5 to TRBJ1-2; the match to TRBD1 covers 7 bases. This CDR3 comprises 13 residues. Germline assignment: CDR1 LGHNT and CDR2 FRNRAP. V lost 8 bases to trimming and J lost 4 bases; unmatched junction nucleotides: 7. Here the CDR3 DNA reads TGTGCTAGTACCGACAGGGTGTTCTATGGCTACACCTTC. Encoded protein: CASTDRVFYGYTF.

The J gene is TRBJ1-2, the V gene TRBV19, with 9 bases lining up with TRBD1. This CDR3 comprises 14 residues. J lost 5 bases, V lost 6 bases, and 7 bases had no gene match. CDR1 is LNHDA, CDR2 SQIVND, per germline (reference sequence). The CDR3 DNA sequence: TGTGCCAGTAGCCCCGGGACAGGGACTTATGGCTACACCTTC. Residues: CASSPGTGTYGYTF.

The rearrangement links TRBV25-1 to TRBJ2-7; a possible D gene is TRBD1 (7 bases). This CDR3 contains 14 residues. The V end was cut by 8 bases, the J end by 3 bases, with 17 bases between. Germline V gene sequence: CDR1 MGHDK, CDR2 SYGVNS. CDR3 nucleotides: TGTGCCAGCTCGAGGCGGGACAGAGTCTACGAGCAGTACTTC. Protein sequence: CASSRRDRVYEQYF.

The gene calls are TRBV6-5 and TRBJ2-7, with no clear D. Between the trimmed V and J ends, which lost 6 bases and 3 bases, there was a span of 15 bases. The CDR3 totals 14 residues. The V gene's germline CDR1 is MNHEY and CDR2 SVGAGI. CDR3: CASSRSARLYEQYF. CDR3 DNA sequence: TGTGCCAGCAGCCGAAGCGCCAGACTCTACGAGCAGTACTTC.

The chain has TRBV4-1 and TRBJ2-7; TRBD1 is a possible D gene (5 bases). CDR3 length equals 15 residues. Germline CDR1 is MGHRA and CDR2 is YSYEKL. The germline V and J ends were trimmed by 1 base and 2 bases, with 12 bases remaining between them. The CDR3 DNA sequence: TGCGCCAGCAGCCAAGGAGGTCTGGGGCCCTACGAGCAGTACTTC. Its translation: CASSQGGLGPYEQYF.

The chain uses TRBV6-5 and TRBJ1-1, with D possibly being TRBD1 (5 bases). Germline V gene data show CDR1 as MNHEY and CDR2 as SVGAGI. V gave up 5 bases and J gave up 5 bases, with 12 bases separating them. CDR3 length equals 13 residues. The CDR3 sequence is CASSPGYTTEAFF. Here the CDR3 DNA reads TGTGCCAGCAGTCCAGGGTATACTACTGAAGCTTTCTTT.

The DNA for the CDR3 is TGTGCCAGTGAGAAAGGGGATAGCTCCTACAATGAGCAGTTCTTC. Protein: CASEKGDSSYNEQFF. V gene TRBV6-1 combines with J gene TRBJ2-1, with D perhaps matching TRBD1 (5 bases). V was clipped by 9 bases and J by 0 bases, with 15 bases between them. This CDR3 has 15 amino acids. CDR1 is MNHNS and CDR2 is SASEGT in the germline V gene.

A note on this clone: The same CDR3 is also encoded by other DNA sequences in this sample. The J gene is TRBJ1-5, the V gene TRBV27; 8 bases are shared with TRBD1. Germline V gene lookup returns CDR1 MNHEY and CDR2 SMNVEV (reference sequence). The V segment lost 5 bases and the J segment 4 bases; nucleotides outside the gene matches: 4. CDR3 length: 14 residues. CDR3 coding DNA: TGTGCCAGCAGTCCGAGACAGGGGAATCAGCCCCAGCATTTT. Encoded protein: CASSPRQGNQPQHF.

The V call is TRBV19, the J call TRBJ2-1; D is possibly TRBD2 (6 bases). This CDR3 is 15 amino acids long. The germline CDR1 and CDR2 sequences are LNHDA and SQIVND (reference sequence). The V end lost 1 base, the J end lost 4 bases, and 11 bases lay between the germline ends. The CDR3 reads CASSIGPSEYNEQFF. The CDR3 coding sequence is TGTGCCAGTAGTATAGGCCCTAGCGAGTACAATGAGCAGTTCTTC.

This chain uses TRBV7-8 with TRBJ2-7; weak D call: TRBD2 (5 bases). The germline V and J ends were trimmed by 1 base and 5 bases, with 12 bases remaining between them. This CDR3 has 14 residues. From germline, CDR1 is SGHVS and CDR2 FQNEAQ. CDR3 nucleotide sequence: TGTGCCAGCAGCTTAGTGCGGGCTGCCAACGAGCAGTACTTC. It encodes CASSLVRAANEQYF.